Below are 2 T cell receptor beta chains sequenced from a single sample in a study of OX40 agonist ivuxolimab in advanced cancers. Sequencing used immunoSEQ multiplex PCR; TCRdb keeps in-frame clones, though not all of them. This repertoire shows about 46,000 clones, about nine tenths found once; its top ten account for 12%. Sequencing was performed on CD4+ or CD8+ T cells sorted from blood, taken in a trial of the OX40 agonist ivuxolimab. The receptors here all came from an adult with an advanced solid tumor such as melanoma, head and neck, liver or kidney cancer.

V usage is TRBV6-5 and J usage is TRBJ2-1, with a tentative D call TRBD2 (5 bases). This CDR3 contains 15 residues. V dropped 6 bases and J dropped 2 bases, with 14 bases sitting between them. The germline CDR1 and CDR2 sequences are MNHEY and SVGAGI. As DNA, the CDR3 is TGTGCCAGCAGCCGGGGAGTTCCGGCCTACAATGAGCAGTTCTTC. This codes for CASSRGVPAYNEQFF.

The genes are TRBV6-6 and TRBJ2-1; 13 bases match TRBD2. The CDR3 contains 16 residues. After removal of 5 bases from V and 3 bases from J, the junction contained 4 bases not matched to a gene. The germline V gene has CDR1 MNHNY and CDR2 SVGAGI (reference sequence). The CDR3 nucleotides are TGTGCCAGCAGTGCCCGGACTAGCGGGGGCTACAATGAGCAGTTCTTC. Protein: CASSARTSGGYNEQFF.